These 23 T cell receptor beta chains share one sample of origin, sequenced in a study of T cells in Graves' hyperthyroidism and ophthalmopathy. RNA transcripts provided the source from which TCR beta CDR3 regions were amplified. First-round RT-PCR targeting the TCR CDR3 was performed with the HTBI primer set. TCRdb independently ran MiXCR on the multiplex PCR reads; one entry per CDR3 protein. The profile covers approximately 620,000 distinct CDR3 sequences, with roughly 16% appearing a single time and under 3.5% taken by the ten largest. Sequences were obtained from blood. Receptors were obtained from a woman aged 40 to 50 with Graves' ophthalmopathy.

This clonotype was seen many times. V usage is TRBV5-1 and J usage is TRBJ2-1, with D maybe TRBD1 (6 bases). CDR3 size: 14 residues. V was clipped by 0 bases and J by 8 bases, with 12 bases between them. CDR1 and CDR2 (germline): SGHRS, YFSETQ. The CDR3 DNA reads as TGCGCCAGCAGCTTGGGGACAGAAAGGGATGAGCAGTTCTTC. Its translation: CASSLGTERDEQFF. Drawing the rest from reference TRBV5-1 and TRBJ2-1, the complete variable domain is KAGVTQTPRYLIKTRGQQVTLSCSPISGHRSVSWYQQTPGQGLQFLFEYFSETQRNKGNFPGRFSGRQFSNSRSEMNVSTLELGDSALYLCASSLGTERDEQFFGPGTRLTVL.

Ten or more counts support this clonotype. This chain links TRBV12-3 or TRBV12-4 with TRBJ1-5; possibly TRBD1 for D (5 bases). Trimming shortened V by 0 bases and J by 3 bases, and 12 bases separated the two germline ends. The CDR3 runs to 16 residues. CDR3 in DNA: TGTGCCAGCAGTTTAGCCCTGGGACCAGACAATCAGCCCCAGCATTTT. As protein: CASSLALGPDNQPQHF.

The CDR3 sequence: CSARAGTSGTDTQYF. DNA for the CDR3: TGCAGTGCTAGAGCCGGGACTAGCGGCACAGATACGCAGTATTTT. The V gene is TRBV20-1, the J gene TRBJ2-3; 10 bases fit TRBD2. The V gene end was trimmed by 1 base and the J gene end by 1 base; junction bases not matched to a gene: 2. CDR3 length: 15 residues. Germline V lookup: CDR1 DFQATT, CDR2 SNEGSKA (reference sequence).

This clonotype has ten or more counts. A read error may produce the germline difference seen at one junction end. This sequence joins TRBV11-2 and TRBJ2-4; unclear D gene. The CDR3 totals 12 residues. Germline CDR1 and CDR2: SGHAT and FQNNGV. In DNA, the CDR3 is TGTGCCAGCAGTTTAGGTGGTGACATTCAGTACTTC. It encodes CASSLGGDIQYF.

This clonotype was counted ten times or more. This chain uses TRBV20-1 with TRBJ2-1, with 11 bases matching TRBD2. The CDR3 is 15 residues long. Trimming removed 3 bases from V and 2 bases from J; junction bases left unmatched: 3. The germline V gene encodes CDR1 DFQATT and CDR2 SNEGSKA (reference sequence). CDR3 nucleotides: TGCAGTGCTAGGAGACTAGCGGGGACCTACAATGAGCAGTTCTTC. Its protein product is CSARRLAGTYNEQFF.

The rearrangement uses TRBV6-1 and TRBJ2-6; D not resolved. V lost 6 bases and J lost 1, with 10 bases in between. The CDR3 is 15 residues long. In germline, CDR1 is MNHNS, CDR2 SASEGT. CDR3 sequence: CASREHRSGANVLTF. The DNA for the CDR3 is TGTGCCAGCAGGGAACACAGATCTGGGGCCAACGTCCTGACTTTC.

V usage is TRBV19 and J usage is TRBJ2-6, with D unresolved. The CDR3 is made up of 15 amino acids. The V gene lost 5 bases and the J gene lost 5 bases, with 13 bases spanning the gap. The germline gives CDR1 LNHDA, CDR2 SQIVND (reference sequence). CDR3 sequence (DNA): TGTGCCAGTAGTCCCCAAGGCTCCCGGGCCAACGTCCTGACTTTC. Translating it yields CASSPQGSRANVLTF.

This clonotype was seen repeatedly, ten times or more. The V gene is TRBV6-1, the J gene TRBJ1-4, with TRBD1 matching 9 bases. The germline CDR1 and CDR2 sequences are MNHNS and SASEGT. Trimming removed 5 bases from V and 6 bases from J; junction bases left unmatched: 4. The CDR3 has 14 residues. CDR3 nucleotides: TGTGCCAGCAGTATCCGGGACAGGGATGAAAAACTGTTTTTT. Translating it yields CASSIRDRDEKLFF.

The chain employs TRBV7-6 and TRBJ2-3; tentative D call: TRBD2 (6 bases). V was clipped by 5 bases and J by 4 bases, with 16 bases between them. The CDR3 covers 15 residues. Germline assignment: CDR1 SGHVS and CDR2 FNYEAQ. The CDR3 region has the DNA TGTGCCAGCAGCCAAGGGACTTACGCCTCAGATACGCAGTATTTT. Protein product: CASSQGTYASDTQYF.

This clonotype was seen at least ten times. This chain connects TRBV28 to TRBJ2-7; TRBD2 aligns across 12 bases. V was clipped by 5 bases and J by 8 bases; unmatched bases: 7. The CDR3 covers 14 residues. Germline V CDR1 and CDR2: MDHEN, SYDVKM. CDR3 amino acids: CASSGRGLAGKQYF. CDR3 sequence (DNA): TGTGCCAGCAGTGGCAGGGGACTAGCGGGCAAGCAGTACTTC.

The sample holds many counts of this clonotype. This chain uses TRBV12-3 or TRBV12-4 with TRBJ2-7; possible D gene TRBD1, 6 bases. The CDR3 has 14 residues. The ends were cut back, 5 bases at V and 5 bases at J, with 16 bases in the middle. In DNA form, the CDR3 reads TGTGCCAGCAGTCCCGGACAGTTCCTGGACGAGCAGTACTTC. This codes for CASSPGQFLDEQYF.

This clonotype was seen a few times. V gene TRBV7-6 combines with J gene TRBJ2-5, with 12 bases identical to TRBD2. The CDR3 is made up of 16 amino acids. V dropped 5 bases and J dropped 3; count of bases not matched to a gene: 7. The germline gives CDR1 SGHVS, CDR2 FNYEAQ. CDR3 DNA sequence: TGTGCCAGCAGCCGCTCGACTAGCGGGAGTGAAGAGACCCAGTACTTC. Translated: CASSRSTSGSEETQYF.

The CDR3 loop reads CASSTPWTGTDTQYF. The CDR3 region has the DNA TGTGCCAGCAGTACCCCCTGGACAGGGACAGATACGCAGTATTTT. The chain uses TRBV28 and TRBJ2-3, with 8 nucleotides matching TRBD1. From germline, CDR1 is MDHEN and CDR2 SYDVKM. Losses at the gene ends were 5 bases for V and 3 bases for J; bases not matched to a gene: 7. This CDR3 is 15 amino acids long.

The chain joins TRBV12-3 or TRBV12-4 to TRBJ2-1, with 9 bases lining up with TRBD1. The CDR3 contains 15 residues. Trimming took 6 bases from V and 13 from J; bases not matched to a gene: 16. CDR3 residues: CASSQGQGPLGGQFF. The CDR3 bases are TGTGCCAGCAGCCAGGGACAGGGTCCCCTCGGTGGACAGTTCTTC.

The V and J genes are TRBV29-1 and TRBJ2-7, with a tentative D call TRBD1 (6 bases). This CDR3 is built from 14 residues. Germline V gives CDR1 SQVTM, CDR2 ANQGSEA. The V end lost 6 bases, the J end lost 3 bases, and 18 bases lay between the germline ends. The CDR3 coding sequence is TGCAGCGTCTCCGGACAGAGCTCCCACTACGAGCAGTACTTC. The encoded protein is CSVSGQSSHYEQYF.

The chain employs TRBV6-1 and TRBJ2-6; D gene unclear. V lost 5 bases and J lost 2, with 4 bases in between. There are 13 residues in the CDR3. Germline V gene sequence: CDR1 MNHNS, CDR2 SASEGT. In DNA form, the CDR3 reads TGTGCCAGCAGTCAACCTGGGGCCAACGTCCTGACTTTC. Translated, it gives CASSQPGANVLTF.

This clonotype was counted many times. DNA of the CDR3: TGCGCCAGCAGCTTGGCAGGATCGGATGGCTACACCTTC. Protein: CASSLAGSDGYTF. The chain links TRBV5-1 to TRBJ1-2; the D is unclear. This CDR3 comprises 13 residues. With 0 bases removed from V and 6 bases from J, the gap between germline ends came to 9 bases. CDR1 is SGHRS and CDR2 is YFSETQ in the germline V gene.

The V and J genes are TRBV10-3 and TRBJ2-7; 9 bases are shared with TRBD1. V dropped 5 bases and J dropped 2; count of bases not matched to a gene: 10. Germline-derived CDR1 and CDR2 are ENHRY and SYGVKD. The length of the CDR3 is 16 residues. In DNA, the CDR3 is TGTGCCATCAGTTCACGTTTGGGACAGGGTCCCTACGAGCAGTACTTC. Protein: CAISSRLGQGPYEQYF.

Comment on this clonotype: At one boundary the junction diverges from the germline segment, which might be a read error. The chain joins TRBV7-7 to TRBJ2-7, with D possibly matching TRBD2 (5 bases). CDR1 is SSHAT, CDR2 FNYEAQ, per germline (reference sequence). The CDR3 is made up of 13 amino acids. CDR3 amino acids: CASSLKTADEQYF. The CDR3 DNA sequence: TGTGCTAGCAGCTTAAAAACAGCGGACGAGCAGTACTTC.

The genes are TRBV28 and TRBJ2-5; maybe TRBD1 (6 bases). The V end lost 5 bases, the J end lost 5 bases, and 15 bases lay between the germline ends. The germline CDR1 and CDR2 sequences are MDHEN and SYDVKM. This CDR3 is 14 amino acids long. CDR3 DNA sequence: TGTGCCAGCAGTAAGCAGGGGACCGCTGAGACCCAGTACTTC. Translation: CASSKQGTAETQYF.

This clonotype was picked up many times. The V and J genes are TRBV5-1 and TRBJ2-1, with 7 bases matching TRBD2. V trimming: 0 bases; J trimming: 7 bases; junction bases outside the gene matches: 7. The germline CDR1 and CDR2 sequences are SGHRS and YFSETQ. This CDR3 spans 15 amino acids. The CDR3 region has the DNA TGCGCCAGCAGCTTGGTGGCGGGAGCGGGGAATGAGCAGTTCTTC. Translated: CASSLVAGAGNEQFF.

This chain joins TRBV4-1 and TRBJ1-1, with a weak D call TRBD1 (5 bases). Germline assignment: CDR1 MGHRA and CDR2 YSYEKL. Between the trimmed V and J ends, which lost 5 bases and 2 bases, there was a span of 9 bases. This CDR3 has 13 amino acids. CDR3 loop: CASSDGGNTEAFF. The CDR3 nucleotides are TGCGCCAGCAGCGACGGGGGAAACACTGAAGCTTTCTTT.

The chain is built from TRBV11-1 and TRBJ2-1, with 10 bases that match TRBD2. In germline, CDR1 is SGHAT, CDR2 FQDESV (reference sequence). V gave up 3 bases and J gave up 2 bases; unmatched junction bases: 4. This CDR3 region has 16 residues. CDR3 loop: CASSLAGLATYNEQFF. The CDR3 nucleotides read TGTGCCAGCAGCTTGGCGGGACTAGCGACCTACAATGAGCAGTTCTTC.